The rows below give T cell receptor beta chains drawn from one sample of a study of cytomegalovirus exposure and HLA in healthy donors. Libraries were prepared by immunoSEQ multiplex PCR; TCRdb keeps only in-frame clonotypes and omits some of them. The sample has about 150,000 clones, 70% to 90% seen once; the top ten hold just under 3%. What was sequenced was PBMCs. The source of these receptors is a man between 18 and 35 years old in good health and CMV-seronegative. Both conserved end residues are part of each CDR3.

len | j_gene | v_gene | CDR3aa
16 | TRBJ1-6 | TRBV27 | CASSTPGQLNNSPLHF
15 | TRBJ2-1 | TRBV29-1 | CSVSKGAGGGDEQFF
14 | TRBJ2-1 | TRBV29-1 | CSAHSGSHYNEQFF
13 | TRBJ1-3 | TRBV10-3 | CAISPGAGNTIYF
17 | TRBJ2-1 | TRBV7-6 | CASSLAQRGGVYNEQFF
14 | TRBJ2-1 | TRBV6-5 | CASSYGSSYNEQFF
11 | TRBJ2-7 | TRBV5-5 | CASSQTYEQYF
14 | TRBJ2-2 | TRBV4-2 | CASSPSYTRGELFF
14 | TRBJ1-1 | TRBV7-9 | CASSKRDRGTEAFF
16 | TRBJ2-7 | TRBV27 | CASSPPPTGISYEQYF
13 | TRBJ1-5 | TRBV6-1 | CASKHSSNQPQHF
16 | TRBJ2-2 | TRBV7-9 | CASTPPGTSETGELFF
18 | TRBJ2-2 | TRBV27 | CASSFFATGIPNTGELFF
12 | TRBJ2-7 | TRBV7-2 | CASSSLLYEQYF
18 | TRBJ2-5 | TRBV4-1 | CASSQERGAPGNQETQYF
15 | TRBJ2-3 | TRBV6-5 | CASSYPGTGEGTQYF
14 | TRBJ1-5 | TRBV27 | CASSPTGFNQPQHF
14 | TRBJ1-3 | TRBV5-1 | CASSFWGEGNTIYF
14 | TRBJ1-5 | TRBV11-2 | CASSGRGMGQPQHF
14 | TRBJ2-5 | TRBV7-9 | CASSVTGVQETQYF
14 | TRBJ1-2 | TRBV2 | CASWRTTGVGGYTF
16 | TRBJ2-2 | TRBV27 | CASNSLADTNTGELFF
14 | TRBJ1-1 | TRBV7-6 | CASSQTTGNTEAFF
15 | TRBJ1-2 | TRBV6-5 | CASSGRDRVFYGYTF
18 | TRBJ2-5 | TRBV4-1 | CASSQGLAGGLSQETQYF
17 | TRBJ2-3 | TRBV9 | CASSVPLGTALTDTQYF
15 | TRBJ1-2 | TRBV28 | CASSFLLDRDRGYTF
15 | TRBJ1-4 | TRBV5-1 | CASSLRQGAWEKLFF
15 | TRBJ1-2 | TRBV28 | CANIAGTGEDYGYTF
14 | TRBJ2-1 | TRBV27 | CASRPAGAYGEQFF
17 | TRBJ2-1 | TRBV7-2 | CASSLTPKGGAANEQFF
11 | TRBJ2-5 | TRBV30 | CAWTGEETQYF
17 | TRBJ2-3 | TRBV28 | CASSLFPIAGATDTQYF
14 | TRBJ2-5 | TRBV6-5 | CASSYRGGEETQYF
15 | TRBJ2-1 | TRBV7-6 | CASSLYGGGDNEQFF
13 | TRBJ1-1 | TRBV18 | CASSPGGDTEAFF